This T cell receptor (beta chain) was documented in a study of T cell clones after liver transplantation. Germline trimming cut 7 bases from V and 7 bases from J; bases unmatched to any gene: 8. Germline V gene sequence: CDR1 SNHLY, CDR2 FYNNEI. The CDR3 runs to 13 residues. Assay: immunoSEQ multiplex PCR; the TCRdb copy retains only in-frame clones and omits some. The sample has about 99,000 clones; approximately 78% are singletons. The chain employs TRBV2 and TRBJ1-2; 8 positions agree with TRBD1. The sample was CD4+ T cells from blood, taken before liver transplant. This sequence originates from a human donor who received a liver transplant. The CDR3 DNA reads as TGTGCCAGCATGGTAGGACAGGGACGTGGCTACACCTTC. This codes for CASMVGQGRGYTF. Complete variable domain (other parts from reference TRBV2 and TRBJ1-2): EPEVTQTPSHQVTQMGQEVILRCVPISNHLYFYWYRQILGQKVEFLVSFYNNEISEKSEIFDDQFSVERPDGSNFTLKIRSTKLEDSAMYFCASMVGQGRGYTFGSGTRLTVV.